One sample yielded the 5 T cell receptor beta chains listed below, sequenced in a study of blood T cell repertoires in COVID-19. Some clones are missing from TCRdb's copy, which holds only in-frame ones; the method was immunoSEQ multiplex PCR. The sample has approximately 150,000 clones, approximately 80% seen once. The sequencing input was PBMCs or T cells enriched from blood (not recorded which). These receptor sequences come from a man between 65 and 85 years old who had been exposed to COVID-19.

This clone was observed a few times. V is TRBV5-4 and J is TRBJ1-1; TRBD1 aligns across 7 bases. The CDR3 contains 13 residues. Losses at the gene ends were 5 bases for V and 0 bases for J; bases not matched to a gene: 1. Germline CDR1 SGHNT, CDR2 YYREEE (reference sequence). The DNA for the CDR3 is TGTGCCAGCAGGGGACAGATGAACACTGAAGCTTTCTTT. This sequence encodes CASRGQMNTEAFF.

This chain uses TRBV7-8 with TRBJ2-5; 12 bases line up with TRBD2. With V trimmed by 4 bases and J by 2 bases, 8 bases remained unmatched. CDR3 length equals 17 residues. Per the germline V gene, CDR1 is SGHVS and CDR2 is FQNEAQ. The CDR3 loop reads CASSSSWTSGDQETQYF. CDR3 coding DNA: TGTGCCAGCAGCTCCTCTTGGACTAGCGGGGATCAAGAGACCCAGTACTTC.

This clone was observed a single time. This rearrangement joins TRBV15 to TRBJ1-6, with unresolved D. Trimming pared 0 bases from V and 0 bases from J, leaving 9 bases between. CDR3 size: 17 residues. In germline, CDR1 is LNHNV, CDR2 YYDKDF (reference sequence). The CDR3 region is CATSRDRGSSYNSPLHF. The CDR3 DNA follows: TGTGCCACCAGCAGAGATCGAGGTAGCTCCTATAATTCACCCCTCCACTTT.

In this sample, this clone turned up a few times. The chain has TRBV6-6 and TRBJ1-1; 9 bases map to TRBD1. J gave up 1 base and V 1 base, and 1 base lay outside the gene matches. CDR1 is MNHNY and CDR2 is SVGAGI in the germline V gene (reference sequence). The CDR3 has 15 amino acids. The DNA of the CDR3 is TGTGCCAGCAGTTACTTACAGGGGGCGAACACTGAAGCTTTCTTT. Residues: CASSYLQGANTEAFF.

This rearrangement joins TRBV12-5 to TRBJ1-2; D remains unclear. The ends were cut back, 6 bases at V and 8 bases at J, with 13 bases in the middle. CDR3 length: 12 residues. The V gene's germline CDR1 is LGHNT and CDR2 FRNRAP. In nucleotides, the CDR3 is TGTGCTAGTGGGACACTCTTGGGCGGCTACACCTTC. Translating it yields CASGTLLGGYTF.